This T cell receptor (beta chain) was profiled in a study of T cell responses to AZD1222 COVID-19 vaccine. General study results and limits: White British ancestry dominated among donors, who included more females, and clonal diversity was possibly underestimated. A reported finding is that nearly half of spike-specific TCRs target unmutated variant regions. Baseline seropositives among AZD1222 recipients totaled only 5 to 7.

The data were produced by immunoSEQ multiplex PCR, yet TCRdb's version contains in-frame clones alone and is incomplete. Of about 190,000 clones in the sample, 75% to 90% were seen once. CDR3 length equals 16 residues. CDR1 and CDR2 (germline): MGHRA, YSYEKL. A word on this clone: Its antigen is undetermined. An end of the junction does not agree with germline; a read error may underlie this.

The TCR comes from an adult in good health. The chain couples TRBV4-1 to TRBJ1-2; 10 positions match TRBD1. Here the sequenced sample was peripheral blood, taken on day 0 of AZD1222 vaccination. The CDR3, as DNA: TGCGCCCGCAGCCACGACAGGGGGCAAGGGTTCTATGGCTACACCTTC. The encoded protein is CARSHDRGQGFYGYTF.